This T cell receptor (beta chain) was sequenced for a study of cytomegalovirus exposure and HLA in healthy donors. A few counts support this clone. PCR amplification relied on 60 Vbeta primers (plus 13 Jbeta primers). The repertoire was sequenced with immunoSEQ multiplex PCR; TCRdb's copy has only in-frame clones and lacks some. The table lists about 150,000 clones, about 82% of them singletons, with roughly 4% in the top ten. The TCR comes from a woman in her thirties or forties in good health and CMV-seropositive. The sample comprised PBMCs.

The CDR3, as DNA: TGTGCCAGCAGTTACTCACGGAGCAGGAACACTGAAGCTTTCTTT. As protein: CASSYSRSRNTEAFF. This chain links TRBV6-5 with TRBJ1-1; D remains ambiguous. CDR3 size: 15 residues. Looked up from germline, CDR1 is MNHEY and CDR2 is SVGAGI. The ends were cut back, 0 bases at V and 1 base at J, with 9 bases in the middle.